This is a list of T cell receptor beta chains from one sample in a study of blood T cells in healthy people across ages. TCRdb independently ran MiXCR on the 5' RACE reads; one entry per CDR3 protein. The table lists 1.5 million to 2 million distinct CDR3 sequences, around 40% of them singletons, with around 23% in the top ten. Sequenced material: blood. The source is a human donor in good health. The CDR3 runs from the conserved cysteine through the conserved F or W. D genes are given only for firm matches. Rows give clone size only sometimes, using once, few, many, or a class for an expanded clone.

J gene	D gene	clone size	V gene	CDR3 DNA	CDR3 protein
TRBJ2-1	TRBD2	once	TRBV6-2/TRBV6-3	TGTGCCAGCAGTTGCTCTAGCGGGGGGGTCTCCTACAATGAGCAGTTCTTC	CASSCSSGGVSYNEQFF
TRBJ1-2	NA	few	TRBV28	TGTGCCAGCAGTTTCTTCCGCTATGGCTACACCTTC	CASSFFRYGYTF
TRBJ2-7	NA	many	TRBV10-3	TGTGCCATCAGTGAAGTCCAGGGCCCCTACGAGCAGTACTTC	CAISEVQGPYEQYF
TRBJ1-1	NA	NA	TRBV7-8	TGTGCCAGCAGCTTAATTTCTAGGGGGAAAACTGAAGCTTTCTTT	CASSLISRGKTEAFF
TRBJ1-1	NA	few	TRBV7-2	TGTGCCAGCAGCTTACAGGGTTCTGAAGCTTTCTTT	CASSLQGSEAFF
TRBJ1-2	NA	NA	TRBV5-5	TGTGCCAGCAGCTGGCGGTTTCACGGGGGGGCTAACTATGGCTACACCTTC	CASSWRFHGGANYGYTF
TRBJ2-7	NA	NA	TRBV6-5	TGTGCCAGCAGTTACGGGGGTAGTAGGGGGGACTACGAGCAGTACTTC	CASSYGGSRGDYEQYF
TRBJ2-1	NA	NA	TRBV6-6	TGTGCCAGCAGATTAGCGGAATACAATGAGCAGTTCTTC	CASRLAEYNEQFF
TRBJ1-2	NA	NA	TRBV7-8	TGTGCCAGCAGCTTAGACCCCTTGCGCTACACCTTC	CASSLDPLRYTF
TRBJ1-2	TRBD1	few	TRBV5-6	TGTGCCAGCAGCCTAAGGACAGGGACAGAGAGCTATGGCTACACCTTC	CASSLRTGTESYGYTF
TRBJ2-1	NA	few	TRBV28	TGTGCCAGCAGCATTAGTATTGGTACCGACAATGAGCAGTTCTTC	CASSISIGTDNEQFF
TRBJ2-3	NA	NA	TRBV7-2	TGTGCCAGCAGCTTAGATCGCCGGCTTACAGATACGCAGTATTTT	CASSLDRRLTDTQYF
TRBJ1-1	NA	once	TRBV4-1	TGCGCCAGCAGCCAGTACAGGTCGAACACTGAAGCTTTCTTT	CASSQYRSNTEAFF
TRBJ2-7	NA	once	TRBV20-1	TGCAGTGCCGGGACCAGGGTCTACGAGCAGTACTTC	CSAGTRVYEQYF
TRBJ2-3	TRBD1	NA	TRBV27	TGTGCCAGCAGTGCATCCCTCAGACAGGGACACACAGATACGCAGTATTTT	CASSASLRQGHTDTQYF
TRBJ1-1	NA	once	TRBV6-5	TGTGCCAGCAGTTACTATAGGGCAACGAACACTGAAGCTTTCTTT	CASSYYRATNTEAFF
TRBJ1-2	TRBD1	few	TRBV20-1	TGCAGTGCTAGCACCGGGACAGTTGATGGCTACACCTTC	CSASTGTVDGYTF
TRBJ2-1	TRBD1	few	TRBV7-9	TGTGCCAGCAGTTCCGGGACAGCCATGAATGAGCAGTTCTTC	CASSSGTAMNEQFF
TRBJ1-4	TRBD1	NA	TRBV12-3/TRBV12-4	TGTGCCAGCACCCCGGGACAGGCCTTGATAACTAATGAAAAACTGTTTTTT	CASTPGQALITNEKLFF
TRBJ2-3	TRBD1	NA	TRBV10-3	TGTGCCATCAGTTATACAGGGGTTACAGATACGCAGTATTTT	CAISYTGVTDTQYF
TRBJ2-6	NA	NA	TRBV5-1	TGCGCCAGCAGCTTGGTCGCAGGGGCTGGGGCCAACGTCCTGACTTTC	CASSLVAGAGANVLTF
TRBJ1-2	TRBD1	few	TRBV5-1	TGCGCCAGCAGATCGCCCGGGACAGGGTTGAACTATGGCTACACCTTC	CASRSPGTGLNYGYTF
TRBJ1-2	NA	few	TRBV7-2	TGTGCCAGCAGCTTTTTCGGGGAGGCGTATGGCTACACCTTC	CASSFFGEAYGYTF
TRBJ2-5	TRBD2	few	TRBV20-1	TGCAGTGCTGGGGTAGCGGGGGCCAGGGGGGAGACCCAGTACTTC	CSAGVAGARGETQYF
TRBJ1-1	NA	NA	TRBV4-2	TGTGCCAGCAGCCAAGATAGGGGGTGGTCCGTGAACACTGAAGCTTTCTTT	CASSQDRGWSVNTEAFF
TRBJ2-3	TRBD1	few	TRBV5-1	TGCGCCAGCAGCTATGGGCACACAGGGGGCGCAGATACGCAGTATTTT	CASSYGHTGGADTQYF
TRBJ1-1	NA	NA	TRBV7-6	TGTGCCAGCAGCTTAGGGGCGGGGGACGCTGAAGCTTTCTTT	CASSLGAGDAEAFF
TRBJ2-6	TRBD1	NA	TRBV6-6	TGTGCCAGCAATCTCGACAGGGATGGGGCCAACGTCCTGACTTTC	CASNLDRDGANVLTF
TRBJ2-3	NA	few	TRBV12-3/TRBV12-4	TGTGCCAGCAGTTATCTGGGAGTCGTGCAGTATTTT	CASSYLGVVQYF
TRBJ2-4	NA	NA	TRBV7-2	TGTGCCAGCAGCCCCCCCGGGACGCCAAAGGGAGAGACTCAGTACTTC	CASSPPGTPKGETQYF
TRBJ1-6	NA	NA	TRBV20-1	TGCAGTGCTAGAGAACAGTATAATTCACCCCTCCACTTT	CSAREQYNSPLHF
TRBJ2-3	TRBD2	NA	TRBV5-1	TGCGCCAGCAGCCTCAGACTAGCGGGGCAAGCAGATACGCAGTATTTT	CASSLRLAGQADTQYF
TRBJ2-7	NA	NA	TRBV7-2	TGTGCCAGCAGCTGGGCCGACAGGACCTACGAGCAGTACTTC	CASSWADRTYEQYF
TRBJ1-2	NA	NA	TRBV2	TGTGCCAACAGCAAAGGGTTAAGGAACTATGGCTACACCTTC	CANSKGLRNYGYTF
TRBJ1-5	NA	few	TRBV6-6	TGTGCCAGCAGTACTCGAAACAGGGATCTGCAGCCCCAGCATTTT	CASSTRNRDLQPQHF
TRBJ2-2	NA	NA	TRBV10-3	TGTGCCATCGGAACGACAGCCAACACCGGGGAGCTGTTTTTT	CAIGTTANTGELFF
TRBJ2-3	TRBD1	NA	TRBV5-1	TGCGCCAGCAGCTTCGCCCGGACAGGGGGGGGAGGTATGGATACGCAGTATTTT	CASSFARTGGGGMDTQYF
TRBJ1-1	TRBD1	NA	TRBV12-3/TRBV12-4	TGTGCCAGCCTTGCCTCGGGACAGTTTGAAGCTTTCTTT	CASLASGQFEAFF
TRBJ1-2	NA	few	TRBV4-2	TGTGCCAGCAGCCAAGATACGGGGGAGTATGGCTACACCTTC	CASSQDTGEYGYTF
TRBJ1-2	NA	few	TRBV20-1	TGCAGTGCTAGACCCGGGGGACTCTATGGCTACACCTTC	CSARPGGLYGYTF